This T cell receptor (beta chain) was documented in a study of shared clonotypes between healthy human individuals. Study information: The study enrolled a couple of women and three men aged 18 to 49. A donor's plate count was three for CD4 naive and three for CD4 memory; CD8 naive had two and CD8 memory one.

Clones were sequenced by immunoSEQ multiplex PCR, and TCRdb holds only the in-frame ones, with some missing. The repertoire holds some 2,000,000 clones, with approximately 94% as singletons. CD45RO-negative CD8 cells positively selected for CCR7 made up the naive population, which excluded terminally differentiated effector memory CD45RA+ cells. Trimming took 6 bases from V and 4 from J; bases not matched to a gene: 9. The CDR3 is made up of 16 amino acids. Germline V gene lookup returns CDR1 MNHEY and CDR2 SMNVEV (reference sequence). Material: naive CD8+ T cells sorted from blood. This receptor was identified in a man younger than 35 in good health. The chain combines TRBV27 with TRBJ2-1, with 10 bases identical to TRBD2. The CDR3 spells CASSRFSGGLYNEQFF. CDR3 DNA sequence: TGTGCCAGCAGCCGATTTAGCGGGGGGCTTTACAATGAGCAGTTCTTC.